The 28 T cell receptor beta chains presented below share a single source sample, sequenced in a study of shared clonotypes between healthy human individuals. Sequencing used immunoSEQ multiplex PCR; TCRdb keeps in-frame clones, though not all of them. The table lists 450,000 to 600,000 clones, 79% of them singletons. Input material: PBMCs. The source is a woman aged 40 to 50 in good health. Some clones in this sample may be carry-over from other donors' samples.

This clone was recorded once. The V gene is TRBV6-5, the J gene TRBJ1-1; D remains unclear. V was pared by 6 bases and J by 5 bases, with 7 bases between. The CDR3 runs 11 residues. The germline V gene encodes CDR1 MNHEY and CDR2 SVGAGI. Written as DNA, the CDR3 is TGTGCCAGCAGGAGACGGACTGAAGCTTTCTTT. It specifies CASRRRTEAFF.

The rearrangement joins TRBV7-8 to TRBJ2-7; TRBD1 aligns across 12 bases. This CDR3 is 15 amino acids long. Germline V gene data show CDR1 as SGHVS and CDR2 as FQNEAQ. J gave up 5 bases and V 6 bases, and 8 bases lay outside the gene matches. CDR3 nucleotides: TGTGCCAGCAGACGAACGGGACAGGGGGCTCACGAGCAGTACTTC. Its translation: CASRRTGQGAHEQYF.

This clone was counted a single time. CDR3 bases: TGTGCCAGTACCCTCGGCAGGGGGACCTACGAGCAGTACTTC. It yields the protein CASTLGRGTYEQYF. This chain joins TRBV19 and TRBJ2-7; 7 bases align to TRBD1. CDR1 LNHDA and CDR2 SQIVND come from the germline V gene (reference sequence). The CDR3 has 14 residues. The V and J ends lost 7 bases and 2 bases, in that order; junction bases with no gene match: 8.

The rearrangement links TRBV7-8 to TRBJ1-5; TRBD1 matches at 10 bases. The CDR3 runs 15 residues. CDR1 and CDR2 from the germline V gene are SGHVS and FQNEAQ. After removal of 2 bases from V and 6 bases from J, the junction contained 4 bases not matched to a gene. CDR3 sequence reads: CASSLSGTGAQPQHF. The DNA for the CDR3 is TGTGCCAGCAGCTTATCCGGGACAGGGGCTCAGCCCCAGCATTTT.

V gene TRBV11-2 combines with J gene TRBJ2-1; perhaps D is TRBD1 or TRBD2 (5 bases each). The CDR3 runs to 18 residues. V lost 0 bases and J 4 bases, leaving 19 bases between the germline ends. Per germline, CDR1 SGHAT and CDR2 FQNNGV. For the CDR3, the DNA is TGTGCCAGCAGCTTAGATCGGGGTAGGGGCGGGCTATACAATGAGCAGTTCTTC. Translated, it gives CASSLDRGRGGLYNEQFF.

This clone was found once. This chain joins TRBV20-1 and TRBJ2-5; D unclear. CDR1 and CDR2 (germline): DFQATT, SNEGSKA (reference sequence). CDR3 length: 11 amino acids. V was clipped by 6 bases and J by 1 base, with 6 bases between them. CDR3 sequence: CSATAQETQYF. The DNA of the CDR3 is TGCAGTGCAACGGCCCAAGAGACCCAGTACTTC.

V usage is TRBV28 and J usage is TRBJ1-2, with 10 nucleotides matching TRBD1. V lost 5 bases, J lost 2 bases, and 5 bases stayed unmatched. The CDR3 contains 15 residues. Germline lookup yields CDR1 MDHEN and CDR2 SYDVKM. This CDR3 reads CASSRQGAPNYGYTF. For the CDR3, the DNA is TGTGCCAGCAGTCGACAGGGGGCGCCCAACTATGGCTACACCTTC.

This rearrangement joins TRBV2 to TRBJ2-2; D remains ambiguous. The CDR3 spans 14 residues. With 11 bases removed from V and 0 bases from J, the gap between germline ends came to 13 bases. Germline loops: CDR1 SNHLY, CDR2 FYNNEI. The CDR3 region has the DNA TGTGCCGGGCAGGTCCCTTCGAACACCGGGGAGCTGTTTTTT. This encodes CAGQVPSNTGELFF.

V usage is TRBV11-2 and J usage is TRBJ2-1; 12 nucleotides align to TRBD2. Germline CDR1 is SGHAT and CDR2 is FQNNGV. The CDR3 is 15 residues long. Germline trimming cut 5 bases from V and 12 bases from J; bases unmatched to any gene: 11. The CDR3 protein is CASSSPGLAGIRQFF. For the CDR3, the DNA is TGTGCCAGCAGCAGTCCCGGACTAGCGGGAATTAGGCAGTTCTTC.

The chain joins TRBV19 to TRBJ1-5, with a possible D match to TRBD1 (5 bases). Trimming removed 6 bases at V and 15 bases at J, with 18 bases between. The CDR3 length is 12 residues. The germline V gene encodes CDR1 LNHDA and CDR2 SQIVND (reference sequence). CDR3 DNA sequence: TGTGCCAGTAGCCCCTCCAGGGTGAGGTTGCATTTT. This codes for CASSPSRVRLHF.

V and J are TRBV27 and TRBJ1-2, with a possible D match to TRBD1 (6 bases). The V gene's germline CDR1 is MNHEY and CDR2 SMNVEV (reference sequence). Trimming removed 4 bases from V and 6 bases from J, with 21 bases in between. This CDR3 comprises 16 residues. CDR3 in amino acids: CASSYLGGGRTNGYTF. As DNA, the CDR3 is TGTGCCAGCAGTTACTTGGGGGGGGGCCGAACGAATGGCTACACCTTC.

The chain carries TRBV7-8 and TRBJ2-5; 13 nucleotides line up with TRBD2. Germline CDR1 SGHVS, CDR2 FQNEAQ. The CDR3 runs to 16 residues. With 5 bases clipped from V and 5 bases from J, the junction kept 8 bases outside the gene matches. As DNA, the CDR3 is TGTGCCAGCAGCCCGAGGACTAGCGGGAGATCGGAGACCCAGTACTTC. Its protein product is CASSPRTSGRSETQYF. The full variable domain, completed using reference TRBV7-8 and TRBJ2-5, is GAGVSQSPRYKVAKRGQDVALRCDPISGHVSLFWYQQALGQGPEFLTYFQNEAQLDKSGLPSDRFFAERPEGSVSTLKIQRTQQEDSAVYLCASSPRTSGRSETQYFGPGTRLLVL.

CDR3 DNA: TGCAGCTCCAAAGGGGGGACAGGGCTCTCTTTTAGCACAGATACGCAGTATTTT. Its protein is CSSKGGTGLSFSTDTQYF. This chain connects TRBV29-1 to TRBJ2-3, with 9 bases that match TRBD1. Germline CDR1 reads SQVTM; CDR2 reads ANQGSEA. The CDR3 length is 18 residues. V was pared by 8 bases and J by 0 bases, with 18 bases of the junction left unmatched.

The chain employs TRBV6-7 and TRBJ2-3; no clear D. TRBV6-7 has ORF status, its function being uncertain. Between the trimmed V and J ends, which lost 2 bases and 4 bases, there was a span of 10 bases. This CDR3 has 14 residues. Written as DNA, the CDR3 is TGTGCCAGCAGTTACGGGAATAGGGCAGATACGCAGTATTTT. Amino acid sequence: CASSYGNRADTQYF.

Comment on this clone: This CDR3 is also generated by other DNA sequences in the sample. The chain carries TRBV2 and TRBJ2-7, with D unclear. Germline-derived CDR1 and CDR2 are SNHLY and FYNNEI. The ends were cut back, 4 bases at V and 3 bases at J, with 4 bases in the middle. There are 11 residues in the CDR3. The DNA of the CDR3 is TGTGCCAGCAGTGGCGGCTACGAGCAGTACTTC. Translated, it gives CASSGGYEQYF.

V and J are TRBV11-2 and TRBJ2-5, with D tentatively TRBD2 (6 bases). The J call may be mistaken, given a closer DNA end match to TRBJ2-7. The CDR3 totals 15 residues. CDR1 and CDR2 from the germline V gene are SGHAT and FQNNGV. The DNA of the CDR3 is TGTGCCAGCAGCTTAGTCCGGGACTTCTCCCCCGAGCAGTACTTC. Its translation is CASSLVRDFSPEQYF.

The chain employs TRBV2 and TRBJ2-3, with 10 bases lining up with TRBD2. The ends lost 3 bases at V and 9 bases at J; junction bases unmatched: 3. The CDR3 has 13 amino acids. Germline assignment: CDR1 SNHLY and CDR2 FYNNEI. In DNA form, the CDR3 reads TGTGCCAGCAGTGAGGGTAGCGGGAGGACGCAGTATTTT. Translating it yields CASSEGSGRTQYF. Based on the CDR3 plus reference TRBV2 and TRBJ2-3, the full variable domain is EPEVTQTPSHQVTQMGQEVILRCVPISNHLYFYWYRQILGQKVEFLVSFYNNEISEKSEIFDDQFSVERPDGSNFTLKIRSTKLEDSAMYFCASSEGSGRTQYFGPGTRLTVL.

This clone was observed once. The V gene is TRBV29-1, the J gene TRBJ2-7; possibly TRBD1 for D (6 bases). The CDR3 has 12 amino acids. CDR1 SQVTM and CDR2 ANQGSEA come from the germline V gene. V was clipped by 4 bases and J by 4 bases, with 11 bases between them. The CDR3 DNA follows: TGCAGCGTTGGTCCCAGGGGTTACGAGCAGTACTTC. Its protein is CSVGPRGYEQYF.

For the CDR3, the DNA is TGTGCCAGTATTAATACCCCGACAGGGAGGGGACCCTACGAGCAGTACTTC. This gives the protein CASINTPTGRGPYEQYF. The J gene is TRBJ2-7, the V gene TRBV19, with D perhaps given as TRBD1 or TRBD2 (7 bases each). The CDR3 contains 17 residues. Trimming stripped 7 bases from V and 2 bases from J, with 24 bases between. Looked up from germline, CDR1 is LNHDA and CDR2 is SQIVND (reference sequence). Full variable domain (missing parts from reference TRBV19 and TRBJ2-7): DGGITQSPKYLFRKEGQNVTLSCEQNLNHDAMYWYRQDPGQGLRLIYYSQIVNDFQKGDIAEGYSVSREKKESFPLTVTSAQKNPTAFYLCASINTPTGRGPYEQYFGPGTRLTVT.

The chain is built from TRBV18 and TRBJ2-5, with 10 bases identical to TRBD1. There are 15 residues in the CDR3. Germline CDR1 KGHSH, CDR2 LQKENI. V shed 5 bases, J shed 3 bases, and the junction held 6 bases outside the gene matches. The CDR3 reads CASSVTGTGEETQYF. CDR3 in DNA: TGTGCCAGCTCAGTCACCGGGACAGGGGAAGAGACCCAGTACTTC.

The chain carries TRBV19 and TRBJ1-2; 7 nucleotides line up with TRBD1. Germline V lookup: CDR1 LNHDA, CDR2 SQIVND (reference sequence). There are 14 residues in the CDR3. The V and J ends lost 2 bases and 8 bases, in that order; junction bases with no gene match: 8. CDR3 nucleotide sequence: TGTGCCAGTAGTATATACAGGGGTTTGATCGGCTACACCTTC. It specifies CASSIYRGLIGYTF.

The rearrangement joins TRBV15 to TRBJ1-3, with no clear D. Germline assignment: CDR1 LNHNV and CDR2 YYDKDF (reference sequence). Deletions cut 8 bases from V and 5 bases from J, with 13 bases between. CDR3 size: 13 residues. The CDR3 nucleotides read TGTGCCACCTCTTTGGACGGGAGAAACACCATATATTTT. It specifies CATSLDGRNTIYF.

V and J are TRBV7-9 and TRBJ1-6, with D unclear. V was pared by 5 bases and J by 10 bases, with 15 bases between. This CDR3 has 14 residues. CDR1 is SEHNR and CDR2 is FQNEAQ in the germline V gene (reference sequence). CDR3 DNA: TGTGCCAGCAGCCCACAGAACGAGGACTCACCCCTCCACTTT. It yields the protein CASSPQNEDSPLHF.

On this clone: At one end, the junction sequence differs from germline, possibly due to a read error. V and J are TRBV4-2 and TRBJ2-1; no clear D gene. The CDR3 has 14 amino acids. CDR1 is LGHNA and CDR2 is YNFKEQ in the germline V gene. The CDR3 DNA follows: TGTGCCAGCAGCCGAACCGACTCCGACAATGAGCAGTTCTTC. Protein product: CASSRTDSDNEQFF.

The chain couples TRBV21-1 to TRBJ2-7; no check of the table's D call, TRBD2, against the DNA was made. TRBV21-1 is reported as a pseudogene. The CDR3 has 13 residues. The DNA for the CDR3 is TGTGCCAGCAGCATCGGAGGAGGATACGAGCAGTACTTC. It translates to CASSIGGGYEQYF.

This rearrangement joins TRBV5-1 to TRBJ2-1; 8 bases fit TRBD1. The CDR3 contains 15 residues. Losses at the gene ends were 4 bases for V and 1 base for J; bases not matched to a gene: 4. Germline assignment: CDR1 SGHRS and CDR2 YFSETQ. The CDR3 reads CASSPGDRSYNEQFF. The CDR3 DNA reads as TGCGCCAGCAGCCCGGGGGACAGGTCCTACAATGAGCAGTTCTTC.

J is TRBJ2-3 and V is TRBV5-1; D is tentatively TRBD1 or TRBD2 (6 bases each). In germline, CDR1 is SGHRS, CDR2 YFSETQ. Trimming took off 4 bases at V and 4 bases at J, with 22 bases between the two ends. CDR3 length: 17 amino acids. This CDR3 is CASSQGLAPLRADTQYF. The CDR3 bases are TGCGCCAGCAGCCAGGGGCTAGCGCCACTCAGGGCAGATACGCAGTATTTT.

This chain connects TRBV15 to TRBJ2-3; 7 bases are shared with TRBD2. J gave up 4 bases and V 5 bases, and 12 bases lay outside the gene matches. Germline-derived CDR1 and CDR2 are LNHNV and YYDKDF (reference sequence). The CDR3 has 16 residues. The CDR3 reads CATSPSLGSGADTQYF. CDR3 bases: TGTGCCACCAGCCCTTCGTTAGGGAGCGGGGCAGATACGCAGTATTTT.